The 3 T cell receptor beta chains below all came from one sample that was sequenced in a study of blood T cell repertoires in COVID-19. Some clones are missing from TCRdb's copy, which holds only in-frame ones; the method was immunoSEQ multiplex PCR. The sample lists 200,000 to 250,000 clones, over 90% seen once, with more than 0.65% in the top ten. Specimen: peripheral blood. These receptors originate from a man between 25 and 39 years old with COVID-19, enrolled during active disease.

The rearrangement joins TRBV5-6 to TRBJ2-2, with TRBD1 as a possible D gene (5 bases). Trimming took 4 bases from V and 1 from J, leaving 8 bases between them. The germline V gene has CDR1 SGHDT and CDR2 YYEEEE. This CDR3 is 14 amino acids long. Here the CDR3 reads CASSIQGNTGELFF. The CDR3 nucleotides read TGTGCCAGCAGCATTCAGGGGAACACCGGGGAGCTGTTTTTT.

The genes are TRBV5-4 and TRBJ2-7; 12 positions agree with TRBD1. This CDR3 contains 15 residues. V was pared by 0 bases and J by 4 bases, with 2 bases of the junction left unmatched. Germline V lookup: CDR1 SGHNT, CDR2 YYREEE (reference sequence). The CDR3: CASSLGGQGAYEQYF. CDR3 sequence (DNA): TGTGCCAGCAGCTTGGGGGGACAGGGGGCTTACGAGCAGTACTTC.

The J gene is TRBJ1-1, the V gene TRBV7-9, with D uncertain. The V end was cut by 7 bases, the J end by 10 bases, with 16 bases between. CDR1 is SEHNR, CDR2 FQNEAQ, per germline (reference sequence). The CDR3 has 12 amino acids. This CDR3 is CASKNWESGAFF. The CDR3 DNA sequence: TGTGCCAGCAAAAACTGGGAGTCCGGAGCTTTCTTT.